This TCR beta chain appears in the sequencing data of a study of blood T cell repertoires in COVID-19. Study at large: Specimens from acute and convalescent COVID-19 originated in the United States, Italy and Spain. Sample material is recorded as cDNA or gDNA derived from T cells, B-cell-depleted T cells, or PBMCs.

J lost 0 bases, V lost 5 bases, and 10 bases had no gene match. The CDR3 sequence is 17 residues long. Germline-derived CDR1 and CDR2 are SQVTM and ANQGSEA. In the study's own analysis: It was from reference gene primer amplification that nucleated cell counts were estimated. The protocol was immunoSEQ multiplex PCR, while the TCRdb copy is restricted to in-frame clones and leaves out a portion. V and J calls and clone size are as listed in that table; D and trimming were resolved from the DNA. The repertoire holds a few hundred thousand clones, with approximately 80% as singletons. The chain has TRBV29-1 and TRBJ2-4; 10 nucleotides line up with TRBD1. The sequence was obtained from a woman between 50 and 59 years old with active or convalescent COVID-19. The specimen sequenced was peripheral blood. CDR3 residues: CSVTVGQGDLAKNIQYF. Written as DNA, the CDR3 is TGCAGCGTTACCGTCGGACAGGGGGACCTAGCCAAAAACATTCAGTACTTC. Supplemented by reference TRBV29-1 and TRBJ2-4, the full variable domain reads SAVISQKPSRDICQRGTSLTIQCQVDSQVTMMFWYRQQPGQSLTLIATANQGSEATYESGFVIDKFPISRPNLTFSTLTVSNMSPEDSSIYLCSVTVGQGDLAKNIQYFGAGTRLSVL.